The 7 T cell receptor beta chains below all came from one sample that was sequenced in a study of immune evolution from preneoplasia to lung adenocarcinoma. Measured with immunoSEQ multiplex PCR; TCRdb has only the in-frame clones, and not every one. Among 3,500 to 4,500 clones listed, about 82% were seen once. The sequenced material came from FFPE adjacent normal lung tissue. These receptor sequences come from a person aged 60-79 years with lung adenocarcinoma.

DNA for the CDR3: TGTGCCAGTAGTATGTCCGGAAACATTCAGTACTTC. Protein sequence: CASSMSGNIQYF. The chain carries TRBV19 and TRBJ2-4; no definite D call. Germline assignment: CDR1 LNHDA and CDR2 SQIVND (reference sequence). The CDR3 spans 12 residues. V dropped 3 bases and J dropped 6 bases, with 6 bases sitting between them.

The chain recombines TRBV27 with TRBJ2-7; TRBD2 agrees at 15 bases. The CDR3 is made up of 15 amino acids. Trimming cost V 6 bases and J 7 bases; bases outside gene matches: 7. Per the germline V gene, CDR1 is MNHEY and CDR2 is SMNVEV (reference sequence). CDR3 protein: CASRGLAGGLKEQYF. As DNA, the CDR3 is TGTGCCAGCAGAGGACTAGCGGGAGGGCTGAAAGAGCAGTACTTC.

V usage is TRBV11-1 and J usage is TRBJ2-7; D is undetermined. Germline V CDR1 and CDR2: SGHAT, FQDESV (reference sequence). Trimming left V 5 bases short and J 1 base short, with 6 bases between. This CDR3 has 12 residues. The CDR3 bases are TGTGCCAGCAGCCAAAATTCCTACGAGCAGTACTTC. It translates to CASSQNSYEQYF. Full variable domain (outside the CDR3, taken from reference TRBV11-1 and TRBJ2-7): EAEVAQSPRYKITEKSQAVAFWCDPISGHATLYWYRQILGQGPELLVQFQDESVVDDSQLPKDRFSAERLKGVDSTLKIQPAELGDSAMYLCASSQNSYEQYFGPGTRLTVT.

In its sample, this clone was seen once. This chain connects TRBV9 to TRBJ2-1; 9 bases align to TRBD2. With 3 bases clipped from V and 0 bases from J, the junction kept 7 bases outside the gene matches. This CDR3 is 17 amino acids long. CDR1 is SGDLS and CDR2 is YYNGEE in the germline V gene. In nucleotides, the CDR3 is TGTGCCAGCAGCGGGGTAGCGGGAGAATCCTCCTACAATGAGCAGTTCTTC. This translates into CASSGVAGESSYNEQFF.

This CDR3 is CASSLRGTIQGETQYF. CDR3 sequence (DNA): TGTGCCAGCAGCTTAAGGGGGACTATCCAAGGGGAGACCCAGTACTTC. V usage is TRBV7-9 and J usage is TRBJ2-5; weak D call: TRBD2 (7 bases). The germline V gene encodes CDR1 SEHNR and CDR2 FQNEAQ (reference sequence). The CDR3 length is 16 residues. V was trimmed by 2 bases and J by 5 bases, leaving 18 bases between them.

V is TRBV29-1 and J is TRBJ2-3; TRBD2 agrees at 12 bases. The germline CDR1 and CDR2 sequences are SQVTM and ANQGSEA. V lost 4 bases and J lost 10; bases outside the gene matches: 9. The CDR3 contains 14 residues. In DNA form, the CDR3 reads TGCAGCGTTGGGACTAGCGGGACGGCCCGGGCGCAGTATTTT. Translating it yields CSVGTSGTARAQYF.

V and J are TRBV7-2 and TRBJ1-1; a possible D gene is TRBD1 (5 bases). V was pared by 3 bases and J by 10 bases, with 9 bases between. CDR3 length equals 11 residues. Germline assignment: CDR1 SGHTA and CDR2 FQGNSA. The CDR3 nucleotides are TGTGCCAGCAGCTTCGGGAGGGGAGCTTTCTTT. This codes for CASSFGRGAFF.